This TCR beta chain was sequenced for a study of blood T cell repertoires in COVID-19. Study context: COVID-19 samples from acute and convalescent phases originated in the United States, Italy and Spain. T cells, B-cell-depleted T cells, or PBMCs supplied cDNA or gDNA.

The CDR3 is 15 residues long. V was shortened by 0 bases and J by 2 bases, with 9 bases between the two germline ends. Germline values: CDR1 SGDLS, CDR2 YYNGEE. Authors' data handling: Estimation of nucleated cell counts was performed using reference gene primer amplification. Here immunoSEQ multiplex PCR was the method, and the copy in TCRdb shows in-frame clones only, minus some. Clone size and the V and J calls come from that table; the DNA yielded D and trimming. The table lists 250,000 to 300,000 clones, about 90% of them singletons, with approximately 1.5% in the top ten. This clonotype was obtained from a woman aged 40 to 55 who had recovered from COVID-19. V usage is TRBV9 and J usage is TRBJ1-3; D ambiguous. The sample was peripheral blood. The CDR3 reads CASSVDGSPGNTIYF. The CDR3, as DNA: TGTGCCAGCAGCGTAGACGGGAGTCCTGGAAACACCATATATTTT.